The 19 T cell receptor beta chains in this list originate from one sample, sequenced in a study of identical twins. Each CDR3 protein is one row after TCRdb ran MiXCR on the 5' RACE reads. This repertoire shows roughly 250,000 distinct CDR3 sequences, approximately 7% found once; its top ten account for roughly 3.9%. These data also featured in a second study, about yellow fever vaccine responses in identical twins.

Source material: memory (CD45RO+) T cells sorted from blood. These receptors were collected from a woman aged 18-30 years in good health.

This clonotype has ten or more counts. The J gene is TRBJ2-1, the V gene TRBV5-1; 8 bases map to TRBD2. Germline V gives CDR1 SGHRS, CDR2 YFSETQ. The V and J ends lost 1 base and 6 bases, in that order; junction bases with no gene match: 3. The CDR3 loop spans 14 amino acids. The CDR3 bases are TGCGCCAGCAGCTTGCAAACTAGCGGCAATGAGCAGTTCTTC. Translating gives CASSLQTSGNEQFF.

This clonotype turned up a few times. The CDR3 nucleotides are TGTGCCAGCAGCGCCCGGGACCACTCCTACGAGCAGTACGTC. This encodes CASSARDHSYEQYV. The J gene is TRBJ2-7, the V gene TRBV7-9; either TRBD1 or TRBD2 may supply D (5 bases each). This CDR3 comprises 14 residues. V gave up 5 bases and J gave up 0 bases, with 11 bases separating them. Germline CDR1 reads SEHNR; CDR2 reads FQNEAQ (reference sequence).

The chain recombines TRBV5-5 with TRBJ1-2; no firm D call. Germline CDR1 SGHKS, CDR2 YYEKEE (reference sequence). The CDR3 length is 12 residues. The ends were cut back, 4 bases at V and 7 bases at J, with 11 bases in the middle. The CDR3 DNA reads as TGTGCCAGCAGCCCCGACTCGGGTGGCTACACCTTC. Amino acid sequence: CASSPDSGGYTF. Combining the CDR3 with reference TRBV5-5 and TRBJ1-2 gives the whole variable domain DAGVTQSPTHLIKTRGQQVTLRCSPISGHKSVSWYQQVLGQGPQFIFQYYEKEERGRGNFPDRFSARQFPNYSSELNVNALLLGDSALYLCASSPDSGGYTFGSGTRLTVV.

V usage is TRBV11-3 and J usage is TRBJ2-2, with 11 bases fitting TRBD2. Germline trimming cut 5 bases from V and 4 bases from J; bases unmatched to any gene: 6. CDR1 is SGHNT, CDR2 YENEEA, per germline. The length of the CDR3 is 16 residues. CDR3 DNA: TGTGCCAGCAGCCATACTAGCGGGAGTGGCACCGGGGAGCTGTTTTTT. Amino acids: CASSHTSGSGTGELFF.

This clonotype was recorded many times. Here the CDR3 DNA reads TGTGCCAGCAGCTCGACAGGGGGCCCAAACTATGGCTACACCTTC. It codes for CASSSTGGPNYGYTF. The chain joins TRBV5-6 to TRBJ1-2; 10 positions agree with TRBD1. The CDR3 length is 15 residues. Looked up from germline, CDR1 is SGHDT and CDR2 is YYEEEE. J lost 2 bases, V lost 3 bases, and 4 bases had no gene match.

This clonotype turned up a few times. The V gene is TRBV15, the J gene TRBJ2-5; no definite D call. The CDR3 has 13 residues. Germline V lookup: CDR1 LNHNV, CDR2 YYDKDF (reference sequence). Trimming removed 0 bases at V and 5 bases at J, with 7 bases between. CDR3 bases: TGTGCCACCAGCAGAGAAGGATGGGAGACCCAGTACTTC. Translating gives CATSREGWETQYF.

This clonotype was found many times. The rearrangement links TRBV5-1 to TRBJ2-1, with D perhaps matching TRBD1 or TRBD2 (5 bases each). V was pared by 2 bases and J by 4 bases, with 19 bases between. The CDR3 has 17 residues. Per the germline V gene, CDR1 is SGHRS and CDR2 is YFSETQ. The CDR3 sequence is CASSFHRRAEGYNEQFF. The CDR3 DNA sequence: TGCGCCAGCAGCTTTCATCGGCGGGCCGAGGGGTACAATGAGCAGTTCTTC.

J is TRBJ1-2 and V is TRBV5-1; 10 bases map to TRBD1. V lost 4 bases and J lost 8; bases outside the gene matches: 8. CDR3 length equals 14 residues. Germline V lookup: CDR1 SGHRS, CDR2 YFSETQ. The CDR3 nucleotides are TGCGCCAGCAGCCCCAGACAGGGGGCAGAGGGCTACACCTTC. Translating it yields CASSPRQGAEGYTF. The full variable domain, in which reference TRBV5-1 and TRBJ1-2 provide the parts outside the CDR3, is KAGVTQTPRYLIKTRGQQVTLSCSPISGHRSVSWYQQTPGQGLQFLFEYFSETQRNKGNFPGRFSGRQFSNSRSEMNVSTLELGDSALYLCASSPRQGAEGYTFGSGTRLTVV.

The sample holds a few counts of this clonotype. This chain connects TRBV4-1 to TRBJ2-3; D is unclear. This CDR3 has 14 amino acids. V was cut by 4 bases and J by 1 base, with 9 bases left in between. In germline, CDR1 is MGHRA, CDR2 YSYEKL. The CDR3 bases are TGCGCCAGCAGCCTCCCGTCCGGCACAGATACGCAGTATTTT. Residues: CASSLPSGTDTQYF.

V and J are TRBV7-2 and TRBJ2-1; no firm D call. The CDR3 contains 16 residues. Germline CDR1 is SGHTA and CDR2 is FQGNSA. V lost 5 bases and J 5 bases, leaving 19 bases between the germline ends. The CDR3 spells CASSPSRATFHNEQFF. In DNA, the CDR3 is TGTGCCAGCAGCCCCTCAAGGGCTACTTTCCACAATGAGCAGTTCTTC.

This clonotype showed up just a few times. CDR3 amino acids: CSAPSRDGGLNEQFF. Here the CDR3 DNA reads TGCAGTGCGCCTTCTAGGGACGGAGGGCTCAATGAGCAGTTCTTC. The chain links TRBV20-1 to TRBJ2-1; perhaps TRBD2 as D (6 bases). CDR3 length: 15 residues. Germline V gene sequence: CDR1 DFQATT, CDR2 SNEGSKA (reference sequence). V lost 6 bases, J lost 6 bases, and 21 bases lay in between.

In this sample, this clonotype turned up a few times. This CDR3 reads CATSRSSLIMGTEAFF. As DNA, the CDR3 is TGTGCCACCAGCAGAAGTTCACTGATTATGGGCACTGAAGCTTTCTTT. This sequence joins TRBV15 and TRBJ1-1; D is unclear. Germline V lookup: CDR1 LNHNV, CDR2 YYDKDF (reference sequence). Trimming took 2 bases from V and 4 from J, leaving 17 bases between them. This CDR3 has 16 amino acids.

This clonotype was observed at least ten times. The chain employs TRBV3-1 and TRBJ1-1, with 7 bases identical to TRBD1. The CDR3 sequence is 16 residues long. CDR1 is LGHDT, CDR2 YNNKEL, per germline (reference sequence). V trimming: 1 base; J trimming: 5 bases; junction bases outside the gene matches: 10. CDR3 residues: CASSQVAGTAGTEAFF. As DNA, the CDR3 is TGTGCCAGCAGCCAAGTAGCCGGGACAGCGGGGACTGAAGCTTTCTTT.

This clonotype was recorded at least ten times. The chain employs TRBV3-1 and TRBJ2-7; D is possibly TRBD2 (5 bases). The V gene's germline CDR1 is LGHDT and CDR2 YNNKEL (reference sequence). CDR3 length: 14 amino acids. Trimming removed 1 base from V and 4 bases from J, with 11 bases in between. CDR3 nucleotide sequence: TGTGCCAGCAGCCAAGTTCCGGGGTGGTACGAGCAGTACTTC. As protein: CASSQVPGWYEQYF.

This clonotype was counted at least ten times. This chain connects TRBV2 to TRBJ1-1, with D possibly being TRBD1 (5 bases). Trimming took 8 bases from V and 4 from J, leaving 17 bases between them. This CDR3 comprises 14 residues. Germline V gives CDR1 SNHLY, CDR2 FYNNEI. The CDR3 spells CASEEHRTTTEAFF. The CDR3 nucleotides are TGTGCCAGCGAAGAGCACAGGACTACCACTGAAGCTTTCTTT.

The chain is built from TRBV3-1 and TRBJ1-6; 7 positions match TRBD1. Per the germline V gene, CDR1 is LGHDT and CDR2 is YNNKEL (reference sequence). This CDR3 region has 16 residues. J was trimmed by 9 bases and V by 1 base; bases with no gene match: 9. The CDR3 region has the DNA TGTGCCAGCAGCCAAGGGACAGGCGGCCTGGGTTCACCCCTCCACTTT. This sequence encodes CASSQGTGGLGSPLHF.

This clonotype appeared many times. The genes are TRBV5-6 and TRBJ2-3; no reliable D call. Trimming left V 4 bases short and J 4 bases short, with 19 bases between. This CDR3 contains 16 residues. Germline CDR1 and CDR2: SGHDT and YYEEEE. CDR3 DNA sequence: TGTGCCAGCAGCCCATTTGTAGGGCCAGAGGCAGATACGCAGTATTTT. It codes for CASSPFVGPEADTQYF.

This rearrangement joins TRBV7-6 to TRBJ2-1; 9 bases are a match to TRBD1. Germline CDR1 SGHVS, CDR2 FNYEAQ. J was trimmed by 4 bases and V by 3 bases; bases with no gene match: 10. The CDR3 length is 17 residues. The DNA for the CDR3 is TGTGCCAGCAGCTTGTTAGAAGGGACAGGGACGTACAATGAGCAGTTCTTC. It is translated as CASSLLEGTGTYNEQFF.

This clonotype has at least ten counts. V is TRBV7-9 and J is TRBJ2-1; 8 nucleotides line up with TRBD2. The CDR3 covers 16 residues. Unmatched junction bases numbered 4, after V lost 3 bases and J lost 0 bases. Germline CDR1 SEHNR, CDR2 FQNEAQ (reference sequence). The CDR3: CASSFYSGASYNEQFF. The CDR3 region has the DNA TGTGCCAGCAGCTTTTATAGCGGGGCCTCCTACAATGAGCAGTTCTTC.